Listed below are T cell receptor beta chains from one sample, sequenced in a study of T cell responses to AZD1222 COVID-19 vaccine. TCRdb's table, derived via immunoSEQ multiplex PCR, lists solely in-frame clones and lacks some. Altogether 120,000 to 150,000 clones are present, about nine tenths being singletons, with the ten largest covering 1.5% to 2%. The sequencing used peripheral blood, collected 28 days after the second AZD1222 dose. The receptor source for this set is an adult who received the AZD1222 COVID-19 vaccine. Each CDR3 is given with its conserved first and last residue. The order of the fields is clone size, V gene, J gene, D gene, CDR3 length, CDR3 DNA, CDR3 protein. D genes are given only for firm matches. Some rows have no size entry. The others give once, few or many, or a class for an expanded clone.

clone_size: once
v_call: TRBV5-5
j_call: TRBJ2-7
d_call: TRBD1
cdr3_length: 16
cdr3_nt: TGTGCCAGCAGCTTGGTCGTTCAGGGGGCCTCCTACGAGCAGTACTTC
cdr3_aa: CASSLVVQGASYEQYF

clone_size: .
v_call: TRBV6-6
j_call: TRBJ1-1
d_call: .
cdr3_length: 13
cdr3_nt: TGTGCCAGCAGGGTCAAGGGTTCCACTGAAGCTTTCTTT
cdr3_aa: CASRVKGSTEAFF

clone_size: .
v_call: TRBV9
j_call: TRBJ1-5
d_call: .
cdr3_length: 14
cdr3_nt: TGTGCCAGCAGCTTCGGTGAGGTCAATCAGCCCCAGCATTTT
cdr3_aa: CASSFGEVNQPQHF

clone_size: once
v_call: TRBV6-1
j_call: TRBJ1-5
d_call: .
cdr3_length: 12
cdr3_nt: TGTGCCAGCAGTGAATCCGGACGACCCCAGCATTTT
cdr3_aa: CASSESGRPQHF

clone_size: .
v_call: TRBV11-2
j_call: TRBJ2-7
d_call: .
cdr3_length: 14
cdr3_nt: TGTGCCAGCAGCTTGGCAAGCGGCATAGGGGAGCAGTACTTC
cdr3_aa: CASSLASGIGEQYF

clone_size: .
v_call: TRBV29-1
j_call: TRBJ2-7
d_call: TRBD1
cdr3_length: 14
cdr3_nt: TGCAGCGTTGAAGTCGGGACAGTATCGGTCGAGCAGTACTTC
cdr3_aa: CSVEVGTVSVEQYF

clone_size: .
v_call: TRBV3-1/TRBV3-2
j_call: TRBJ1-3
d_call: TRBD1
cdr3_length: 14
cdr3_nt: TGTGCCAGCAGTCCTACAGGGGCTGGAAACACCATATATTTT
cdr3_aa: CASSPTGAGNTIYF

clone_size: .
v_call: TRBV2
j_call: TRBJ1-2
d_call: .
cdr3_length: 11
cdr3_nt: TGTGCCAGCAGTGGTAACTATGGCTACACCTTC
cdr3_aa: CASSGNYGYTF

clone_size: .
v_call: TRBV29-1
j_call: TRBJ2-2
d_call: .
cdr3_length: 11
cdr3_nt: TGCAGCGTTTCGGACACCGGGGAGCTGTTTTTT
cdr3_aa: CSVSDTGELFF

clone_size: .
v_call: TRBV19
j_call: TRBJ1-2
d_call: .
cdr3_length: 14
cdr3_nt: TGTGCCAGTACCCCCACACGGACGATTGGGGGCTACACCTTC
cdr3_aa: CASTPTRTIGGYTF

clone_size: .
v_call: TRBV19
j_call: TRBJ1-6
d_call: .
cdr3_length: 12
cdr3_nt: TGTGCCAGTGGAGGAGTTGGTTCACCCCTCCACTTT
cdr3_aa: CASGGVGSPLHF

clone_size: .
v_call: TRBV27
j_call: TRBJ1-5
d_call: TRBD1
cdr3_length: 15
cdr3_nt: TGTGCCAGCAGTTCTACAGGGGGCAGCAATCAGCCCCAGCATTTT
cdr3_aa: CASSSTGGSNQPQHF

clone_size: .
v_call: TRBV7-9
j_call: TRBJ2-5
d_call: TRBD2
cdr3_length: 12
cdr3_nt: TGTGCCAGCAGCCAGGGAGGGGAGACCCAGTACTTC
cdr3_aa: CASSQGGETQYF

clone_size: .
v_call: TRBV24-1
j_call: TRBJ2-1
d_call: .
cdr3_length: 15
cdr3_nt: TGTGCCACCAGTGATGGCTCTAGTCGATACAATGAGCAGTTCTTC
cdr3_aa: CATSDGSSRYNEQFF

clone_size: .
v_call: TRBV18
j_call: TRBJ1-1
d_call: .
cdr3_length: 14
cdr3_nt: TGTGCCAGCTCCCCGGAGGTCGGGGGGACTGAAGCTTTCTTT
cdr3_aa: CASSPEVGGTEAFF

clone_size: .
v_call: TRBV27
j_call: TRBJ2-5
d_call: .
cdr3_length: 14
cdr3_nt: TGTGCCAGCAGTTTCTCCGGGACATCTGAGACCCAGTACTTC
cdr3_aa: CASSFSGTSETQYF

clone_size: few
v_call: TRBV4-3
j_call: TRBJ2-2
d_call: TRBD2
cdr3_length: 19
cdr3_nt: TGCGCCAGCAGCCAAGAACGCCATAGCGGGAGGGCGAACACCGGGGAGCTGTTTTTT
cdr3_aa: CASSQERHSGRANTGELFF

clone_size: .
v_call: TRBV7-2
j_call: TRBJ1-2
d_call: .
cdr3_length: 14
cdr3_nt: TGTGCCAGCAGCTACCGGGGCAGCTACTATGGCTACACCTTC
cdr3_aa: CASSYRGSYYGYTF

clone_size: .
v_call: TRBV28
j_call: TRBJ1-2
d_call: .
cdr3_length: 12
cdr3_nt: TGTGCCAGCAGCCCCACACTAGGGGGCTACACCTTC
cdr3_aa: CASSPTLGGYTF

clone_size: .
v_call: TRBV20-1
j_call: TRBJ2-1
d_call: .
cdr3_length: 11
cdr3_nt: TGCAGTGCTAGAGTAATAAATGAGCAGTTCTTC
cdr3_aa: CSARVINEQFF

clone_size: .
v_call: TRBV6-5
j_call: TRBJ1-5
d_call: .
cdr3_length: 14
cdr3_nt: TGTGCCAGCAGTCTCGGGGGGCGGGGACAGCCCCAGCATTTT
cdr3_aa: CASSLGGRGQPQHF

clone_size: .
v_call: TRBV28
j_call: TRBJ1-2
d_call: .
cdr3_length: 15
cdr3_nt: TGTGCCAGCAGTTCCCCCGACGGAGCCACGTATGGCTACACCTTC
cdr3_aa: CASSSPDGATYGYTF

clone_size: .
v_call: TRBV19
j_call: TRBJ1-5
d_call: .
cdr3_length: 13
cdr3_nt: TGTGCCAGTAGTAGTTCCGTGAGTCAGCCCCAGCATTTT
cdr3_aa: CASSSSVSQPQHF

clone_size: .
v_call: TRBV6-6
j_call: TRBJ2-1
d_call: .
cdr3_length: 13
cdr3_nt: TGTGCCAGCAGTTACTCCCGCTACAATGAGCAGTTCTTC
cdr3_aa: CASSYSRYNEQFF

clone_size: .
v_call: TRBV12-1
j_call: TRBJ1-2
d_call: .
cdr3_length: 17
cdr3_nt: TGTGCCAGCAGCCCGAGGAGCCGTTCAACTCGGGATTATGGCTACACCTTC
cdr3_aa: CASSPRSRSTRDYGYTF

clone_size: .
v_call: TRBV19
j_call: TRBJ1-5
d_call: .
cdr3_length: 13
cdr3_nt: TGTGCCAGTAGTGTGAAAGACCGTGCGGCCCAGCATTTT
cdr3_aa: CASSVKDRAAQHF

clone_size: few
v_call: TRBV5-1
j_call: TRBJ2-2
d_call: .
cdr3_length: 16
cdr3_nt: TGCGCCAGCAGCGCCCGGGGACAAGCGAACACCGGGGAGCTGTTTTTT
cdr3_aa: CASSARGQANTGELFF

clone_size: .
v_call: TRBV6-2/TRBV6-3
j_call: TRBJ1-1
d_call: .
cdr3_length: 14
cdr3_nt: TGTGCCAGCCGCCCGACGGGGGGACACACTGAAGCTTTCTTT
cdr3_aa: CASRPTGGHTEAFF

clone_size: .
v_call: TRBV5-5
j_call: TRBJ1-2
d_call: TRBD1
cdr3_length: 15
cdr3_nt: TGTGCCAGCAGCGCCGGGACAGGGGTTCCTTGGGGCTACACCTTC
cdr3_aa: CASSAGTGVPWGYTF

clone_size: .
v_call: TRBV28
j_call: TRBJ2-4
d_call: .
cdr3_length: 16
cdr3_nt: .
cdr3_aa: CASSSLDNAAKNIQYF

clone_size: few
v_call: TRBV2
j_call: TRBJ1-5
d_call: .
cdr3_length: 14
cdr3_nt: TGTGCCAGCAGTGCACAGGGAGTTAGTCAGCCCCAGCATTTT
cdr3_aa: CASSAQGVSQPQHF

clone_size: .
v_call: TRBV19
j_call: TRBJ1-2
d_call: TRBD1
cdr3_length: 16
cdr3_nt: TGTGCCAGTACCCCGGACAGGGGCCGCGTGGGGCATGGCTACACCTTC
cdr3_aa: CASTPDRGRVGHGYTF

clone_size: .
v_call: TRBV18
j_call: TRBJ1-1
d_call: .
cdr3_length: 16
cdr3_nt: TGTGCCAGCTCACCAATAAGCGGCCAGGGGAAGACGGAAGCTTTCTTT
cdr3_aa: CASSPISGQGKTEAFF

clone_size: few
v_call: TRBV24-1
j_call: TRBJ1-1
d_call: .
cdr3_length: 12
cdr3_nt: TGTGCCACCAGTGATCCGAACACTGAAGCTTTCTTT
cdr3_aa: CATSDPNTEAFF

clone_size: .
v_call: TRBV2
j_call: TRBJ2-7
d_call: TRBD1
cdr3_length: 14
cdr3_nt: TGTGCCAGCAGTGGGGGTCAGGGGGCCGTCGAGCAGTACTTC
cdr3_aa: CASSGGQGAVEQYF

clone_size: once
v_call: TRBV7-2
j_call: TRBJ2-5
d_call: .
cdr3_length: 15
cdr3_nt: TGTGCCAGCAGCTTATGGCTAGCCCCCGGGGAGACCCAGTACTTC
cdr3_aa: CASSLWLAPGETQYF

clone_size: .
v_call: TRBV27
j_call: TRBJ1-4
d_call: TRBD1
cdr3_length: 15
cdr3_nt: TGTGCCAGCAGTGCACGGACAGGATTAGGTGAAAAACTGTTTTTT
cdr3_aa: CASSARTGLGEKLFF

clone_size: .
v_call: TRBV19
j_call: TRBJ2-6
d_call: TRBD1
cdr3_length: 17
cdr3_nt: TGTGCCAGTAGTTCCGGGACAGGGGTCGCCGGGGCCAACGTCCTGACTTTC
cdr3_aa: CASSSGTGVAGANVLTF

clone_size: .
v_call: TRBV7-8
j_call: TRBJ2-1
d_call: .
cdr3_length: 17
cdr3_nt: TGTGCCAGCAGCACAGCCTATGGAAGCGATCCTCCCAATGAGCAGTTCTTC
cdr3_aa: CASSTAYGSDPPNEQFF

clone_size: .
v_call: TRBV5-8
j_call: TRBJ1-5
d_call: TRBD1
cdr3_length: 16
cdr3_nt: TGTGCCAGCAGCACCCGGGACAGGGGCCGCAATCAGCCCCAGCATTTT
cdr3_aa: CASSTRDRGRNQPQHF

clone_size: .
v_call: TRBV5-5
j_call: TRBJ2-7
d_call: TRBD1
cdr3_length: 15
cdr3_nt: TGTGCCAGCAGCTTGGTCGACAGGGGTAGCTACGAGCAGTACTTC
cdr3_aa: CASSLVDRGSYEQYF

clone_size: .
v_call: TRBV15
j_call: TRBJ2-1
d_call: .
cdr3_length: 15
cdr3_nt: TGTGCCACCAGCAGAGATCAGTCTCCACGAAATGAGCAGTTCTTC
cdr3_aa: CATSRDQSPRNEQFF

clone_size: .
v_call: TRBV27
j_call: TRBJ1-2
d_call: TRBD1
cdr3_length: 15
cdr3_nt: TGTGCCAGCAGTTATGGGACAGGGGGTAACTATGGCTACACCTTC
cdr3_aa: CASSYGTGGNYGYTF

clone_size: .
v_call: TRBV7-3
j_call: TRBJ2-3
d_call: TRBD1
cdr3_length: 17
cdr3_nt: TGTGCCAGCAGCTTACTGGTTCAACAGGGGGCCGGAGATACGCAGTATTTT
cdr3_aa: CASSLLVQQGAGDTQYF

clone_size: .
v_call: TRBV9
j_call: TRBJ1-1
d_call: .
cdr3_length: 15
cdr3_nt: TGTGCCAGCAGCGCCACCTGGGACAAGAACACTGAAGCTTTCTTT
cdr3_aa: CASSATWDKNTEAFF

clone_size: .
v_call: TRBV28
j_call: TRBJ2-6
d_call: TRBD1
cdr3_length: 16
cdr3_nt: TGTGCCAGCAATGGACAGGGGATAGGTGGGGCCAACGTCCTGACTTTC
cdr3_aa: CASNGQGIGGANVLTF

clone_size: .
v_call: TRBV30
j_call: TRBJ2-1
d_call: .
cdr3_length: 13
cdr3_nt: TGTGCCTGGTCCGGGGCTGGAGACAGGGAGCAGTTCTTC
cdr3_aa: CAWSGAGDREQFF

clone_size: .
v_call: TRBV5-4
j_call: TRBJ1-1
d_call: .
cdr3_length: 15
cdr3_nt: TGTGCCAGCAGTCGCCGGGACATCCTTCTCACTGAAGCTTTCTTT
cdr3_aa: CASSRRDILLTEAFF

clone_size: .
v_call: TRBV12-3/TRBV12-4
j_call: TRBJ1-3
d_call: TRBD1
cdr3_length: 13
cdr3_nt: TGTGCCTCTACAGGGGATTCTGGAAACACCATATATTTT
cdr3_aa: CASTGDSGNTIYF

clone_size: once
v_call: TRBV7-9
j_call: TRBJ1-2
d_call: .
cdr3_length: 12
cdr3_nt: TGTGCCAGCAGCTTAGAAGGGTATGGCTACACCTTC
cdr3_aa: CASSLEGYGYTF